This entry describes one T cell receptor (beta chain). Antigen unknown. The data originate from a study of human T cells and chemical hapten exposure. Study as a whole: Across its approximately 25 weeks, the study gave patients weekly diphenylcyclopropenone doses to the scalp. Findings and limits, study-wide: It was expanded TCRs that formed significantly more large CDR3 similarity clusters than controls did.

Germline V gene sequence: CDR1 MNHEY, CDR2 SMNVEV (reference sequence). There are 14 residues in the CDR3. Trimming shortened V by 7 bases and J by 4 bases, and 16 bases separated the two germline ends. The time point was: patch test 1, 2 weeks after DPC sensitization. The treatment here: therapeutic diphenylcyclopropenone sensitization with weekly scalp DPC. TCRdb ran MiXCR on the RACE reads and lists one entry per CDR3 protein. This table holds 350,000 or so distinct CDR3 sequences, approximately 6.3% found once. The chain employs TRBV27 and TRBJ1-1; D remains unclear. The source of this sequence is a woman aged 18 to 35 with alopecia areata. Some clones in this sample may be carry-over from other donors' samples. Sequences were derived from whole blood, sampled in connection with sensitization to the hapten diphenylcyclopropenone (DPC). The CDR3 region is CASTLRSGSTEAFF. The CDR3 bases are TGTGCCAGCACGCTCCGTTCCGGCAGCACTGAAGCTTTCTTT.